This TCR beta chain is from a study of T cells after yellow fever vaccination. The CDR3 spans 16 residues. The V end lost 0 bases, the J end lost 0 bases, and 12 bases lay between the germline ends. Germline lookup yields CDR1 MNHEY and CDR2 SMNVEV (reference sequence). In this sample, this clonotype turned up many times. Its matching antigen is unknown. Using its own MiXCR run on the 5' RACE reads, TCRdb lists one record per CDR3 protein. The sample holds about 74,000 distinct CDR3 sequences; more than 5.5% are singletons and the top ten take around 32%. Regarding the study as a whole: Repertoires sorted by FACS could include abundant clonotypes that are contaminants from the bulk population.

This chain connects TRBV27 to TRBJ2-7; the D is unclear. The sample here was CD8+ T cells sorted from PBMCs, taken 5 days after the first yellow fever vaccination. The sequence was obtained from a man between 18 and 29 years old who received the YFV17D yellow fever vaccine. The CDR3 DNA reads TGTGCCAGCAGTTTATCTGTCTACCCCAGCTCCTACGAGCAGTACTTC. This translates into CASSLSVYPSSYEQYF.